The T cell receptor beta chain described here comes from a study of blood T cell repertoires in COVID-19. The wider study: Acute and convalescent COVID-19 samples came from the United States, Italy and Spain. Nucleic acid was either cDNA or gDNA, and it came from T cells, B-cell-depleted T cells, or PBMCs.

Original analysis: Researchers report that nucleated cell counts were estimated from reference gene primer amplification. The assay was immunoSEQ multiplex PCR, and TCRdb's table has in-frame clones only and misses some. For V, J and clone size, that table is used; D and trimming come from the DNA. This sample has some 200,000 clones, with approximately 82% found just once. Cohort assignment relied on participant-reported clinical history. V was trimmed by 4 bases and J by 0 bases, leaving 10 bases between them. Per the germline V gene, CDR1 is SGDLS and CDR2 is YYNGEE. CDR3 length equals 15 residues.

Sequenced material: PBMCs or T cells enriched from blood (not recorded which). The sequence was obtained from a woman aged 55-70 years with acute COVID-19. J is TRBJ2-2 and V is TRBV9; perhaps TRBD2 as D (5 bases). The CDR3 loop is CASSLDGANTGELFF. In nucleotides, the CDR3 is TGTGCCAGCAGCTTGGACGGGGCGAACACCGGGGAGCTGTTTTTT. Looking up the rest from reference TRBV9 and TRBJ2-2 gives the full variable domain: DSGVTQTPKHLITATGQRVTLRCSPRSGDLSVYWYQQSLDQGLQFLIQYYNGEERAKGNILERFSAQQFPDLHSELNLSSLELGDSALYFCASSLDGANTGELFFGEGSRLTVL.